These T cell receptor beta chains were read from a single sample in a study of T cell responses to AZD1222 COVID-19 vaccine. The method was immunoSEQ multiplex PCR; TCRdb's version includes in-frame clones alone and lacks a portion of them. Of about 64,000 clones listed, 80% were seen once; the top ten hold around 15%. The source was peripheral blood, collected 28 days after the second AZD1222 dose. The receptor source for this set is an adult who received the AZD1222 COVID-19 vaccine. CDR3s include the opening cysteine and the closing phenylalanine or tryptophan. A D gene is named only where the DNA matches it firmly. Size tells how often a clone was seen (once, few, many) or the class of an expanded clone, and some rows leave it out.

TRBV18,-,TRBJ2-3,-,CASSPRTPWEADTQYF,TGTGCCAGCTCACCTCGGACTCCCTGGGAAGCAGATACGCAGTATTTT
TRBV6-5,-,TRBJ2-3,-,CASSYEVWGDTQYF,TGTGCCAGCAGTTACGAAGTGTGGGGAGATACGCAGTATTTT
TRBV5-1,TRBD1,TRBJ1-2,-,CASSLGQGTYGYTF,TGCGCCAGCAGCTTGGGACAGGGAACCTATGGCTACACCTTC
TRBV24-1,TRBD1,TRBJ2-2,-,CATSGGQGTGELFF,TGTGCCACCAGTGGGGGACAGGGGACCGGGGAGCTGTTTTTT
TRBV6-5,TRBD1,TRBJ1-1,once,CASLPGGGWTEAFF,TGTGCCAGCCTCCCAGGGGGAGGTTGGACTGAAGCTTTCTTT
TRBV5-5,-,TRBJ1-2,-,CASSFEQGPLYGYTF,TGTGCCAGCAGCTTTGAACAGGGCCCCCTCTATGGCTACACCTTC
TRBV2,-,TRBJ1-6,-,CASSPSSGLLGSPLHF,TGTGCCAGCAGTCCCTCATCGGGTCTCCTGGGATCACCCCTCCACTTT
TRBV19,-,TRBJ1-5,-,CASGDGGNQPQHF,TGTGCCAGTGGAGACGGGGGCAATCAGCCCCAGCATTTT
TRBV5-6,-,TRBJ2-4,few,CASSLYGIQYF,TGTGCCAGCAGCTTGTATGGGATTCAGTACTTC
TRBV29-1,-,TRBJ2-2,-,CSVRESGELFF,TGCAGCGTGAGGGAAAGCGGGGAGCTGTTTTTT
TRBV29-1,-,TRBJ1-5,-,CSVGSSNQPQHF,TGCAGCGTTGGGTCTAGCAATCAGCCCCAGCATTTT
TRBV25-1,-,TRBJ2-2,once,CASSELQGGTGELFF,TGTGCCAGCAGTGAATTGCAGGGTGGAACCGGGGAGCTGTTTTTT
TRBV28,-,TRBJ2-1,-,CASSFGPGDTYNEQFF,TGTGCCAGCAGTTTCGGTCCGGGGGACACCTACAATGAGCAGTTCTTC
TRBV18,-,TRBJ1-1,-,CASSQLLAAEVTEAFF,TGTGCCAGCTCACAATTACTGGCGGCGGAGGTCACTGAAGCTTTCTTT
TRBV19,TRBD1,TRBJ1-1,-,CASSVSGTDYTEAFF,TGTGCCAGTAGCGTCTCCGGGACAGATTACACTGAAGCTTTCTTT
TRBV29-1,-,TRBJ1-6,-,CSVGRDYNSPLHF,TGCAGCGTTGGTAGAGACTATAATTCACCCCTCCACTTT
TRBV18,TRBD1,TRBJ1-2,-,CASSLRQGPPIYGYTF,TGTGCCAGCTCACTAAGACAGGGGCCGCCAATCTATGGCTACACCTTC
TRBV30,-,TRBJ1-4,-,CAWNGVNEKLFF,TGTGCCTGGAATGGCGTTAATGAAAAACTGTTTTTT